These 10 T cell receptor beta chains came from one sample sequenced in a study of T cells after yellow fever vaccination (dated by TCRdb to between 2018 and 2021). The intended sense of this specimen's treatment or condition label: live attenuated yellow fever vaccine strain. The library was prepared using 5' RACE. TCRdb shows the sequencer as Illumina NovaSeq 6000. The raw public reads went through TCRdb reprocessing: fastp at Q25, MiXCR clone calling, in-frame beta chains kept. Under each unique CDR3 protein, matching rows form one entry showing the most common genes and DNA. The sample records under 200,000 distinct CDR3 sequences, approximately 11% of which are singletons. The ten largest clones capture 35% to 40% of the sample. The material was CD8+ T cells sorted from PBMCs, obtained 15 days after the yellow fever booster vaccination. All receptors come from a man younger than 35 who received the YFV17D yellow fever vaccine.

This clonotype was seen a few times. J is TRBJ2-7 and V is TRBV7-2; D not resolved. The germline CDR1 and CDR2 sequences are SGHTA and FQGNSA. CDR3 length: 13 residues. Trimming removed 4 bases at V and 0 bases at J, with 7 bases between. The CDR3 loop is CASSYAGSYEQYF. CDR3 coding DNA: TGTGCCAGCAGCTACGCCGGCTCCTACGAGCAGTACTTC. The full variable domain, with the rest looked up from reference TRBV7-2 and TRBJ2-7, is GAGVSQSPSNKVTEKGKDVELRCDPISGHTALYWYRQSLGQGLEFLIYFQGNSAPDKSGLPSDRFSAERTGGSVSTLTIQRTQQEDSAVYLCASSYAGSYEQYFGPGTRLTVT.

V and J are TRBV11-2 and TRBJ2-1, with D hard to call. The ends were cut back, 2 bases at V and 0 bases at J, with 11 bases in the middle. This CDR3 contains 16 residues. CDR1 and CDR2 from the germline V gene are SGHAT and FQNNGV. Written as DNA, the CDR3 is TGTGCCAGCAGCTTATTTCTCGAAAACTCCTACAATGAGCAGTTCTTC. This gives the protein CASSLFLENSYNEQFF. Using reference TRBV11-2 and TRBJ2-1 for the parts outside the CDR3, the full variable domain is EAGVAQSPRYKIIEKRQSVAFWCNPISGHATLYWYQQILGQGPKLLIQFQNNGVVDDSQLPKDRFSAERLKGVDSTLKIQPAKLEDSAVYLCASSLFLENSYNEQFFGPGTRLTVL.

The chain combines TRBV6-5 with TRBJ2-2, with D possibly matching TRBD1 (7 bases). Trimming cost V 7 bases and J 6 bases, with 18 bases left between them. CDR3 length equals 15 residues. Germline loops: CDR1 MNHEY, CDR2 SVGAGI. The CDR3 DNA is TGTGCCAGCACGGGGGCAGGGGGTCGGGCCGGGGAGCTGTTTTTT. Amino acid sequence: CASTGAGGRAGELFF.

The chain links TRBV11-1 to TRBJ2-3, with TRBD1 identical over 8 bases. CDR1 and CDR2 from the germline V gene are SGHAT and FQDESV (reference sequence). The ends lost 4 bases at V and 6 bases at J; junction bases unmatched: 9. The CDR3 sequence is 15 residues long. In DNA form, the CDR3 reads TGTGCCAGCAGCTCCACAGGGGGGACCTCTGATACGCAGTATTTT. This codes for CASSSTGGTSDTQYF.

This clonotype showed up just a few times. The chain joins TRBV5-4 to TRBJ2-1; D tentatively fits TRBD1 or TRBD2 (5 bases each). The germline V gene encodes CDR1 SGHNT and CDR2 YYREEE (reference sequence). Between the trimmed V and J ends, which lost 4 bases and 7 bases, there was a span of 12 bases. CDR3 length equals 13 residues. The CDR3: CASSGGPVNEQFF. DNA of the CDR3: TGTGCCAGCAGCGGGGGTCCCGTTAATGAGCAGTTCTTC.

This clonotype was recorded a few times. V usage is TRBV7-3 and J usage is TRBJ2-1; no reliable D call. Deletions cut 4 bases from V and 0 bases from J, with 10 bases between. CDR1 and CDR2 from the germline V gene are SGHTA and FQGTGA. The length of the CDR3 is 15 residues. CDR3 sequence (DNA): TGTGCCAGCAGCTCGGACCCCGCCTCCTACAATGAGCAGTTCTTC. Translation gives CASSSDPASYNEQFF.

This clonotype was counted many times. The chain couples TRBV6-6 to TRBJ2-2, with D hard to call. Germline CDR1 reads MNHNY; CDR2 reads SVGAGI (reference sequence). Trimming pared 2 bases from V and 9 bases from J, leaving 7 bases between. The CDR3 is made up of 12 amino acids. The CDR3 DNA follows: TGTGCCAGCAGTTACAGGGCCTGGGAGCTGTTTTTT. The encoded protein is CASSYRAWELFF.

This clonotype was seen more than once but under ten times. The genes are TRBV3-1 and TRBJ2-7; TRBD1 agrees at 8 bases. The CDR3 loop spans 14 amino acids. The V gene's germline CDR1 is LGHDT and CDR2 YNNKEL (reference sequence). V lost 1 base and J lost 5; bases outside the gene matches: 4. CDR3 loop: CASSQGTGSDEQYF. CDR3 coding DNA: TGTGCCAGCAGCCAAGGGACAGGGTCGGACGAGCAGTACTTC.

The chain has TRBV20-1 and TRBJ2-5, with D perhaps TRBD2 (6 bases). Looked up from germline, CDR1 is DFQATT and CDR2 is SNEGSKA (reference sequence). This CDR3 has 14 residues. Trimming pared 0 bases from V and 2 bases from J, leaving 10 bases between. The CDR3 loop is CSARDLAGQETQYF. The CDR3 DNA sequence: TGCAGTGCTAGAGATCTGGCGGGGCAAGAGACCCAGTACTTC.

This clonotype showed up just a few times. The J gene is TRBJ2-7, the V gene TRBV7-9; D possibly corresponds to TRBD1 (6 bases). The CDR3 totals 16 residues. V lost 3 bases, J lost 3 bases, and 18 bases lay in between. CDR1 and CDR2 from the germline V gene are SEHNR and FQNEAQ (reference sequence). The CDR3 coding sequence is TGTGCCAGCAGCTTTACCCCGGACAGACCTATCTACGAGCAGTACTTC. Residues: CASSFTPDRPIYEQYF.